This TCR beta chain was observed in a study of tumor-infiltrating lymphocytes in localized non-small cell lung cancer. Generated by immunoSEQ multiplex PCR, the TCRdb table keeps only in-frame clones and is missing some. The top ten hold approximately 9.3% of the sample, which has about 12,000 clones, about nine tenths seen once. V lost 2 bases to trimming and J lost 2 bases, with 13 bases between them. The CDR3 spans 17 residues. In germline, CDR1 is MGHRA, CDR2 YSYEKL. This receptor was taken from a human donor with non-small cell lung cancer. The chain links TRBV4-1 to TRBJ2-6, with D maybe TRBD2 (5 bases). Sequenced sample: lung tumor tissue. CDR3 sequence: CASSQRGRKTGANVLTF. The CDR3 nucleotides are TGCGCCAGCAGCCAACGCGGGCGAAAGACTGGGGCCAACGTCCTGACTTTC.